Listed below are T cell receptor beta chains from one sample, sequenced in a study of CD8 T cells in Susac syndrome. Each CDR3 protein is one row after TCRdb ran MiXCR on the immunoSEQ multiplex PCR reads. Of some 200,000 distinct CDR3 sequences detected, more than 90% appear once; the ten largest clones hold approximately 0.089%. The specimen sequenced was CD4+ T cells from PBMCs. The receptors derive from a human donor with Susac syndrome. CDR3s include the opening cysteine and the closing phenylalanine or tryptophan. The order of the fields is J gene, D gene, V gene, clone size, CDR3 protein, CDR3 DNA. A D gene is named only where the DNA matches it firmly. Size tells how often a clone was seen (once, few, many) or the class of an expanded clone, and some rows leave it out.

TRBJ2-3,TRBD2,TRBV20-1,.,CSAPGGLAGETADTQYF,TGCAGTGCTCCAGGGGGACTAGCGGGGGAAACGGCAGATACGCAGTATTTT
TRBJ2-7,TRBD1,TRBV7-8,.,CASSQRDRAYEQYF,TGTGCCAGCAGCCAGAGGGACAGGGCCTACGAGCAGTACTTC
TRBJ2-5,.,TRBV5-1,.,CASSLAPRSQETQYF,TGCGCCAGCAGCTTGGCCCCGAGAAGCCAAGAGACCCAGTACTTC
TRBJ2-1,.,TRBV12-3/TRBV12-4,.,CASRSSAYNEQFF,TGTGCCAGCAGATCCAGTGCCTACAATGAGCAGTTCTTC
TRBJ2-7,.,TRBV2,.,CASGTGTQTYEQYF,TGTGCCAGCGGAACAGGCACCCAAACCTACGAGCAGTACTTC
TRBJ2-3,.,TRBV11-2,.,CASSLSPADTQYF,TGTGCCAGCAGCTTAAGCCCCGCAGATACGCAGTATTTT
TRBJ2-1,.,TRBV3-1,.,CASSLLGVINEQFF,TGTGCCAGCAGCCTTCTAGGGGTGATAAATGAGCAGTTCTTC
TRBJ2-6,TRBD2,TRBV19,.,CASRHGGISSGANVLTF,TGTGCCAGTCGTCACGGGGGGATAAGCTCTGGGGCCAACGTCCTGACTTTC
TRBJ1-2,.,TRBV6-5,.,CASSYGGQESYGYTF,TGTGCCAGCAGTTACGGAGGGCAGGAGTCCTATGGCTACACCTTC
TRBJ2-3,.,TRBV27,.,CASSPGLISTDTQYF,TGTGCCAGCAGTCCCGGACTTATAAGCACAGATACGCAGTATTTT
TRBJ2-1,TRBD2,TRBV6-2/TRBV6-3,.,CASRASGGAAEQFF,TGTGCCAGCAGAGCTAGCGGGGGGGCGGCTGAGCAGTTCTTC
TRBJ2-7,.,TRBV20-1,.,CSAIERTYEQYF,TGCAGTGCTATTGAGCGAACCTACGAGCAGTACTTC
TRBJ2-2,.,TRBV9,.,CASSTHTNTGELFF,TGTGCCAGCAGCACCCATACGAACACCGGGGAGCTGTTTTTT
TRBJ1-2,.,TRBV15,.,CATSRNNYGYTF,TGTGCCACCAGCCGAAACAACTATGGCTACACCTTC
TRBJ1-2,TRBD1,TRBV5-1,.,CASSLGQGAPRTF,TGCGCCAGCAGCTTGGGGCAGGGGGCACCTCGAACCTTC
TRBJ1-1,.,TRBV30,.,CAWSLAVTEAFF,TGTGCCTGGAGTCTCGCTGTCACTGAAGCTTTCTTT
TRBJ2-2,TRBD2,TRBV30,.,CAWNGLAGDTGELFF,TGTGCCTGGAACGGACTAGCGGGAGACACCGGGGAGCTGTTTTTT
TRBJ2-2,TRBD2,TRBV20-1,.,CSALLAGGTGELFF,TGCAGTGCCCTACTAGCGGGGGGCACCGGGGAGCTGTTTTTT
TRBJ2-7,TRBD1,TRBV12-3/TRBV12-4,.,CASSSPGQGNYEQYF,TGTGCCAGCAGTAGTCCGGGACAGGGGAACTACGAGCAGTACTTC
TRBJ1-5,.,TRBV6-2/TRBV6-3,.,CASRKGLHQPQHF,TGTGCCAGCAGAAAAGGGCTGCATCAGCCCCAGCATTTT
TRBJ1-6,TRBD1,TRBV28,.,CASSSSPGQFRSPLHF,TGTGCCAGCAGTTCGTCACCGGGACAGTTCAGATCACCCCTCCACTTT
TRBJ1-2,TRBD1,TRBV20-1,.,CSATPFRTGDYGYTF,TGCAGTGCTACACCATTTCGGACAGGGGACTATGGCTACACCTTC
TRBJ1-6,TRBD1,TRBV11-2,.,CASSRMGQGASNSPLHF,TGTGCCAGCAGCAGGATGGGACAGGGGGCATCTAATTCACCCCTCCACTTT
TRBJ2-1,.,TRBV11-2,few,CASSLSGGPGNEQFF,TGTGCCAGCAGCTTAAGTGGGGGGCCAGGGAATGAGCAGTTCTTC
TRBJ1-2,.,TRBV4-2,few,CASSPGSNYGYTF,TGTGCCAGCAGTCCAGGTTCTAACTATGGCTACACCTTC
TRBJ1-6,.,TRBV5-1,.,CASRTGSSYNSPLHF,TGCGCCAGCCGAACGGGGAGCTCCTATAATTCACCCCTCCACTTT
TRBJ1-5,TRBD1,TRBV12-3/TRBV12-4,.,CASSLVARGPQPQHF,TGTGCCAGCAGTTTAGTCGCCAGGGGGCCTCAGCCCCAGCATTTT
TRBJ2-7,.,TRBV4-3,.,CASSQTVTSYEQYF,TGCGCCAGCAGCCAAACGGTAACCTCCTACGAGCAGTACTTC
TRBJ2-7,TRBD1,TRBV30,.,CASQGQGVYEQYF,TGTGCCTCCCAGGGACAGGGTGTATACGAGCAGTACTTC
TRBJ2-3,.,TRBV7-9,.,CASSFTTDTDTQYF,TGTGCCAGCAGCTTCACGACAGATACAGATACGCAGTATTTT
TRBJ1-2,TRBD1,TRBV7-9,.,CASSSRTGSNYGYTF,TGTGCCAGCAGCTCCAGGACAGGATCTAACTATGGCTACACCTTC
TRBJ2-7,TRBD2,TRBV5-1,.,CASSPIGGSSYEQYF,TGCGCCAGCAGCCCCATCGGGGGGTCCTCCTACGAGCAGTACTTC
TRBJ2-1,.,TRBV20-1,.,CSARDPVGAGDEQFF,TGCAGTGCTAGAGATCCAGTGGGGGCAGGCGATGAGCAGTTCTTC
TRBJ1-1,TRBD1,TRBV5-1,once,CASSSDRGLPDTEAFF,TGCGCCAGCAGCTCGGACAGGGGGCTCCCGGACACTGAAGCTTTCTTT
TRBJ2-1,TRBD1,TRBV30,once,CAWSVGDRANNEQFF,TGTGCCTGGAGTGTAGGGGACAGGGCCAACAATGAGCAGTTCTTC
TRBJ2-7,.,TRBV28,.,CASSSQRLHF,TGTGCCAGCAGTTCCCAAAGGCTTCACTTC
TRBJ2-5,.,TRBV29-1,.,CSVGGGRETQYF,TGCAGCGTTGGTGGGGGGAGGGAGACCCAGTACTTC
TRBJ1-1,.,TRBV29-1,once,CSTKRRVTRTEAFF,TGCAGCACAAAAAGGAGAGTTACTCGGACTGAAGCTTTCTTT
TRBJ2-5,TRBD1,TRBV12-3/TRBV12-4,.,CASSPATGLETQYF,TGTGCCAGCAGTCCCGCGACAGGGTTGGAGACCCAGTACTTC
TRBJ1-5,.,TRBV29-1,.,CSVGRGWQPQHF,TGCAGCGTTGGCAGGGGTTGGCAGCCCCAGCATTTT
TRBJ1-5,.,TRBV27,.,CASTAHGGGLGSQPQHF,TGTGCCAGCACCGCACACGGGGGGGGGCTTGGCAGTCAGCCCCAGCATTTT
TRBJ2-7,.,TRBV20-1,.,CSARDFLRYEQYF,TGCAGTGCTAGAGATTTCCTTAGATACGAGCAGTACTTC
TRBJ2-1,.,TRBV6-5,.,CASSYFPTPGGSPNEQFF,TGTGCCAGCAGTTACTTCCCGACCCCGGGGGGCTCCCCGAATGAGCAGTTCTTC
TRBJ1-1,.,TRBV7-2,.,CASTLGAHTEAFF,TGTGCCAGCACCCTCGGGGCCCACACTGAAGCTTTCTTT
TRBJ1-4,.,TRBV30,.,CAWSGDPRDEKLFF,TGTGCCTGGAGTGGGGACCCTAGGGATGAAAAACTGTTTTTT
TRBJ2-1,TRBD1,TRBV19,.,CASSLGTGGQFF,TGTGCCAGTAGTCTAGGGACAGGAGGGCAGTTCTTC
TRBJ2-2,.,TRBV4-2,.,CASSQVGMDTGELFF,TGTGCCAGCAGCCAAGTGGGGATGGACACCGGGGAGCTGTTTTTT
TRBJ2-2,.,TRBV19,.,CASTWQKNTGELFF,TGTGCCAGTACGTGGCAGAAGAACACCGGGGAGCTGTTTTTT